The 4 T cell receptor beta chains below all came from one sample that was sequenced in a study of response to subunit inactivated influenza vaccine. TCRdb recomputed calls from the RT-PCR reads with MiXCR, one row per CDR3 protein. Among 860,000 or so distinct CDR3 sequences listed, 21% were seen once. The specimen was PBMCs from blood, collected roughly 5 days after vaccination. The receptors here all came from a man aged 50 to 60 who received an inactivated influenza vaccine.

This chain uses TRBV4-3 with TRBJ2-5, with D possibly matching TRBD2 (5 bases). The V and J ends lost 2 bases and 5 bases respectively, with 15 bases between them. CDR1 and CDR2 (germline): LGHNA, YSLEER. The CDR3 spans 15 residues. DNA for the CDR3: TGCGCCAGCAGCCAATCGTTCGGAGGTTTGGAGACCCAGTACTTC. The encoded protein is CASSQSFGGLETQYF.

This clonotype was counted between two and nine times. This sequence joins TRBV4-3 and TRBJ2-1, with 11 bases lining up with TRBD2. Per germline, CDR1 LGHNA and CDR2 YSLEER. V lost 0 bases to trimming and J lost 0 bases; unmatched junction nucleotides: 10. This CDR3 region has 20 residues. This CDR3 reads CASSQEYSGRGSRSYNEQFF. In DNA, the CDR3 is TGCGCCAGCAGCCAAGAATATAGCGGGAGGGGGTCCCGCTCCTACAATGAGCAGTTCTTC.

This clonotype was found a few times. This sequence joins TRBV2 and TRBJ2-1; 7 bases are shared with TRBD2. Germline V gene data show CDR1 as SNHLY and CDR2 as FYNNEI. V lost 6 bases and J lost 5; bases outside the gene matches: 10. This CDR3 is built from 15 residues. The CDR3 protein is CASSHLTSANNEQFF. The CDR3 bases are TGTGCCAGCAGCCACCTAACTAGCGCAAACAATGAGCAGTTCTTC.

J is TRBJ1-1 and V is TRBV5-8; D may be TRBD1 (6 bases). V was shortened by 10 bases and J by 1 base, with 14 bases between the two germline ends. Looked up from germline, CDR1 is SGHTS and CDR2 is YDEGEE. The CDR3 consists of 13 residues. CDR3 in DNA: TGTGCCCGATCAACAGGGCCGAACACTGAAGCTTTCTTT. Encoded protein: CARSTGPNTEAFF.